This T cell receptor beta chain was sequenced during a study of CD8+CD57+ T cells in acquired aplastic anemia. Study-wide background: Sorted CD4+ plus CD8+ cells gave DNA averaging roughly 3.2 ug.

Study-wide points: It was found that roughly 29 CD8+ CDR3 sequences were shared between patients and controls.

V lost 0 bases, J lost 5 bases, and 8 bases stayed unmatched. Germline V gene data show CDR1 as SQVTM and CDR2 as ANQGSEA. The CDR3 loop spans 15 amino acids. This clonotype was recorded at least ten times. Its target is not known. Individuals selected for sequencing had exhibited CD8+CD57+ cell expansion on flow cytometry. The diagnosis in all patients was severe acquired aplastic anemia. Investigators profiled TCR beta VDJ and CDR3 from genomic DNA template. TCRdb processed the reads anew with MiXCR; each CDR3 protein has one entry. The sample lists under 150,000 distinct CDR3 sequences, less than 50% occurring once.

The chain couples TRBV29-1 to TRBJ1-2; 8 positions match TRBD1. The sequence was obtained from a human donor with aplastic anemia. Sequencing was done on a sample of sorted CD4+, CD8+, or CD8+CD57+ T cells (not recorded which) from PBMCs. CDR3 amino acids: CSVEEGRRGRYGYTF. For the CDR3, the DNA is TGCAGCGTTGAAGAGGGCCGCAGGGGGCGTTATGGCTACACCTTC.